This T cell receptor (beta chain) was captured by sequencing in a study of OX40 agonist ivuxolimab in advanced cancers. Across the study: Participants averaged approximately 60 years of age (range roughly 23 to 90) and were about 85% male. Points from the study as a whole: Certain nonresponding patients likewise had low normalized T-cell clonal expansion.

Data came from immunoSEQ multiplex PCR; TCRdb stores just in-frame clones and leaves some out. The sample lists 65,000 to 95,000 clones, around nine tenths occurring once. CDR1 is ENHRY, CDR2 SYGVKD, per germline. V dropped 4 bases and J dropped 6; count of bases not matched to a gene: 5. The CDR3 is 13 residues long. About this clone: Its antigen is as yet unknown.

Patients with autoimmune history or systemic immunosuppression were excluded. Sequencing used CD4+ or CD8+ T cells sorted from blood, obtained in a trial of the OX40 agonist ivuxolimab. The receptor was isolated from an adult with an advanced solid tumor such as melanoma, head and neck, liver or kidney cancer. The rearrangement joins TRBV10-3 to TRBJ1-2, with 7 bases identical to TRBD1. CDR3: CAISATGAHGYTF. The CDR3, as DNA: TGTGCCATCAGTGCTACAGGGGCGCATGGCTACACCTTC.